This TCR beta chain was found in a study of shared clonotypes between healthy human individuals. This table comes from immunoSEQ multiplex PCR, and its TCRdb copy is limited to in-frame clones, with some not included. The profile covers over a million clones, with 70% to 80% appearing a single time and under 0.65% taken by the ten largest. After removal of 2 bases from V and 2 bases from J, the junction contained 5 bases not matched to a gene. Germline V gene lookup returns CDR1 MNHNS and CDR2 SASEGT. CDR3 length: 16 residues. The sample taken for sequencing was memory CD4+ T cells from PBMCs. Sample subset: CD45RA-negative fraction. This receptor was taken from a young man in good health. Some clones in this sample may be carry-over from other donors' samples. This chain uses TRBV6-1 with TRBJ2-2; 7 bases agree with TRBD2. CDR3 DNA: TGTGCCAGCAGTGAAAGGGGCGGGAGTAACACCGGGGAGCTGTTTTTT. It yields the protein CASSERGGSNTGELFF.